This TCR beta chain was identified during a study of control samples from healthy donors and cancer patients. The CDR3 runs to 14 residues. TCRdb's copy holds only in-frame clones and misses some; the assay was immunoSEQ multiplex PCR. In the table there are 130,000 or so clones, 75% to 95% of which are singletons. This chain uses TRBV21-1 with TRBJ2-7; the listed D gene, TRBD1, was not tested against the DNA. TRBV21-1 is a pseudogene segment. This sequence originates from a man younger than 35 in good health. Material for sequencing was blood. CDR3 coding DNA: TGTGCCAGCAGCGGCGACAGGGAGTCCTACGAGCAGTACTTC. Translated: CASSGDRESYEQYF.